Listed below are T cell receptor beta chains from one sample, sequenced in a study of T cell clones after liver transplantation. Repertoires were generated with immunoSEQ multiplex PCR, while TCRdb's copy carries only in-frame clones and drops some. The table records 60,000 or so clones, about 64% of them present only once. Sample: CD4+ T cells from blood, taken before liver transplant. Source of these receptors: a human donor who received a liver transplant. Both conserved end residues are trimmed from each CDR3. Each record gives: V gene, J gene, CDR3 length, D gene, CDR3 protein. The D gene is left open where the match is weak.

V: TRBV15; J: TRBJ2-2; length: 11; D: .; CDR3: ATSRGPHGELF
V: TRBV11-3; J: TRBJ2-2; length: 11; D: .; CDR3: ASSLYSTGELF
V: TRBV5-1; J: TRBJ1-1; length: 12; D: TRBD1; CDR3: ASTKGGGETEAF
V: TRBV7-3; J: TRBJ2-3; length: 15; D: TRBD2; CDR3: ASSLTLGRGESNTQY
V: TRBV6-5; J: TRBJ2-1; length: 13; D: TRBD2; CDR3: ASSSGLATNNEQF
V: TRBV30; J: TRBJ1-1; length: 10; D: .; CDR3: AWNGRNTEAF
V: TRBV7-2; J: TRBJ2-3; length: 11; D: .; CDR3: ASSLAPPGAQY
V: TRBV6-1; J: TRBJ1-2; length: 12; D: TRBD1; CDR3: ASRGQGTNYGYT
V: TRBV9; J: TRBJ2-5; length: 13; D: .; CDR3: ASSVGSRGEETQY
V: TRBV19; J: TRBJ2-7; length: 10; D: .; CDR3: ASSEQAYEQY
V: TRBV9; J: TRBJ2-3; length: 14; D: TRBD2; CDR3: ASSVVGLAATDTQY
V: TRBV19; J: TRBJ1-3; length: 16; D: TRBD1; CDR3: ASIPPRRTGASGNTIY
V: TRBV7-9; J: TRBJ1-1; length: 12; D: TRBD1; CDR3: ASTLTGLDTEAF
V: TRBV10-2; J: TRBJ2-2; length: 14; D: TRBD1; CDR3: ASSDSDRGQTGELF
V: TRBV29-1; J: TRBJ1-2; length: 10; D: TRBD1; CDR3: SVGTGGLGYT
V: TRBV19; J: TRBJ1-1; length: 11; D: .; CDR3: ATVGYSGTEAF
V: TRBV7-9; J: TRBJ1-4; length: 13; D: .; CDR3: ASSLASDFNEKLF
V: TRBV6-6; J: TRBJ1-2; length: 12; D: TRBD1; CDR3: ASRPGQGYYGYT
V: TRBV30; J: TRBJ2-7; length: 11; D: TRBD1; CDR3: AWNRGPSYEQY
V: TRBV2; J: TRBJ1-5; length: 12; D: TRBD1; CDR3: ASRVTGVDQPQH
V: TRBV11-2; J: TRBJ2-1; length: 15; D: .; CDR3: ASSSAPSGTLRDEQF
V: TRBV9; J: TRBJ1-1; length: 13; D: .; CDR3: ASSVGHRLNTEAF
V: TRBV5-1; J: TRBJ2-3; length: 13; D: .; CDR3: ASSLIGVTTDTQY
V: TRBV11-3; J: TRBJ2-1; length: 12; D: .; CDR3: ASSRPGGNNEQF
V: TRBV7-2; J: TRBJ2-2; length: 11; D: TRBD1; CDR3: ASSPGGTGELF
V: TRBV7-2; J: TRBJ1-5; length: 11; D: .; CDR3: ASSLERWEPQH
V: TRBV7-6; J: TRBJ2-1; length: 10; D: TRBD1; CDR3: ASSGQGDEQF
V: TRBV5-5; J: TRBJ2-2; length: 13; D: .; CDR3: ASFRTGTNTGELF
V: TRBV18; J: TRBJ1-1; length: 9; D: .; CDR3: ASSGETEAF
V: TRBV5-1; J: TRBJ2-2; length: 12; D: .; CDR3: ASSSTGDTGELF
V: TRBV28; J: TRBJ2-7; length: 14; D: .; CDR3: ASSSTTTGILYEQY
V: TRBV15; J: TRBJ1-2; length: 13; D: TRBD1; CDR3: ATSPRTGRLAGYT
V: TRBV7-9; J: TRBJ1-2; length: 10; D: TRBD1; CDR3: ASSSTGEGYT
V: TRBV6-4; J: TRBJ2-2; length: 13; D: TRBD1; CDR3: ASSDPGQGVGELF
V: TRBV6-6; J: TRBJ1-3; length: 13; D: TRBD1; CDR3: ASSYPGTGTNTIY
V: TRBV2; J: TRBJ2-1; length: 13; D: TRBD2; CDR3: ASTDPGLVYNEQF
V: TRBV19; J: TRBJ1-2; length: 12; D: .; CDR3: ASSISWEGAGYT
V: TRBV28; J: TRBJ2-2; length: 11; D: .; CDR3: ASLRVNTGELF
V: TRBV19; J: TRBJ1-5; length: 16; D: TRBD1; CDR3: ASLMDGTGSYSNQPQH
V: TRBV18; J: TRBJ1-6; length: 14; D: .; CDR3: ASSANSGNFNSPLH
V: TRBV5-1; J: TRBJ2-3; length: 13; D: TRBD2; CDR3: ASSLGLAGADTQY
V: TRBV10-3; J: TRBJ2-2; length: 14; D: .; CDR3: AISDRTPRGLGELF
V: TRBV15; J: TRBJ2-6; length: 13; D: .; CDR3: ATSEAGPGANVLT
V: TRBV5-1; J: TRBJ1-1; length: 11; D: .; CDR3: ASSLQGTSEAF
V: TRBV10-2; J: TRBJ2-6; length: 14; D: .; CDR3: ASTAGSGSGANVLT
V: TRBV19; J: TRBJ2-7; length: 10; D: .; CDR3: ASSPGTYEQY